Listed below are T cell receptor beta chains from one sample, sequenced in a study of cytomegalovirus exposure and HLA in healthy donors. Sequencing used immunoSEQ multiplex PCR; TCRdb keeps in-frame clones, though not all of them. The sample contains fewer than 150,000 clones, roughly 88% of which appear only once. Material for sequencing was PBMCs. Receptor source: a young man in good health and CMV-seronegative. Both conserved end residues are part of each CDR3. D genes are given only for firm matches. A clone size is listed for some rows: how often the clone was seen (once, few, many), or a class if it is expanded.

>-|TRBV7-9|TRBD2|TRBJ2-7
CASSQNRLAGGYEQYF
TGTGCCAGCAGCCAAAACCGACTAGCGGGAGGCTACGAGCAGTACTTC
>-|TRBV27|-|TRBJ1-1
CASSFVAGLNTEAFF
TGTGCCAGCAGTTTTGTCGCAGGGTTAAACACTGAAGCTTTCTTT
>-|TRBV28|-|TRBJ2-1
CASKLGWRDYNEQFF
TGTGCCAGCAAACTAGGCTGGCGGGACTACAATGAGCAGTTCTTC
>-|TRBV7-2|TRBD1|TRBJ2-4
CASSLSGQGMAKNIQYF
TGTGCCAGCAGCTTAAGTGGACAGGGGATGGCCAAAAACATTCAGTACTTC
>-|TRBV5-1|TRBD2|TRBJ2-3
CASLGGTSGLTDTQYF
TGCGCCAGTTTGGGAGGGACTAGCGGTCTGACAGATACGCAGTATTTT
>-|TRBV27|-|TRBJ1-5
CASSPLNQPQHF
TGTGCCAGCAGTCCCCTAAATCAGCCCCAGCATTTT
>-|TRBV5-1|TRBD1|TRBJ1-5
CASSTTGGSQPQHF
TGCGCCAGCAGCACCACAGGGGGGAGTCAGCCCCAGCATTTT
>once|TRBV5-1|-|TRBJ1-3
CASSLALGATGNTIYF
TGCGCCAGCAGCTTGGCCCTAGGGGCTACTGGAAACACCATATATTTT
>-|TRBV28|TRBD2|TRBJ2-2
CASRTSGRGGELFF
TGTGCCAGCAGAACTAGCGGGAGAGGCGGGGAGCTGTTTTTT
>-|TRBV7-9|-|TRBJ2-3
CASSQANTDTQYF
TGTGCCAGCAGCCAAGCGAACACAGATACGCAGTATTTT
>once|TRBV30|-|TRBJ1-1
CAWTGGRNTEAFF
TGTGCCTGGACTGGCGGGCGGAACACTGAAGCTTTCTTT
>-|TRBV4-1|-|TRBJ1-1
CASSQEAISGSMNTEAFF
TGCGCCAGCAGCCAAGAAGCGATCAGCGGTTCCATGAACACTGAAGCTTTCTTT
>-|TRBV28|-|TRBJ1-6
CASSSLQRPLHF
TGTGCCAGCAGTTCTTTACAGAGACCCCTCCACTTT
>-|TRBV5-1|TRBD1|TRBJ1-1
CASSLGQGLATEAFF
TGCGCCAGCAGCTTAGGACAGGGCTTGGCCACTGAAGCTTTCTTT
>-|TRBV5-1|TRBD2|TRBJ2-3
CASSIVAGSTDTQYF
TGCGCCAGCAGCATAGTAGCGGGCAGCACAGATACGCAGTATTTT
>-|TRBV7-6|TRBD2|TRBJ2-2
CASSAPPGLSINTGELFF
TGTGCCAGCAGCGCCCCGCCGGGACTAAGCATAAACACCGGGGAGCTGTTTTTT
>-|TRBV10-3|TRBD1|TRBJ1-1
CAISPDRGEAFF
TGTGCCATCAGTCCGGACAGGGGGGAAGCTTTCTTT
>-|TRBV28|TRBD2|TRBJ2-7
CASSNSFRRSGDQNYEQYF
TGTGCCAGCAGCAACTCTTTCCGGAGAAGCGGGGACCAAAACTACGAGCAGTACTTC
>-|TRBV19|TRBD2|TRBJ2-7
CASSIGGAGSYEQYF
TGTGCCAGTAGTATCGGGGGGGCAGGGTCCTACGAGCAGTACTTC
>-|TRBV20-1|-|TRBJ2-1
CSAGGADEQFF
TGCAGTGCCGGAGGGGCCGATGAGCAGTTCTTC
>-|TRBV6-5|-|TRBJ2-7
CASSYSSGPSYEQYF
TGTGCCAGCAGTTACTCTAGCGGACCCTCCTACGAGCAGTACTTC
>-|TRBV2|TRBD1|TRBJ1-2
CASRGSGQGGYTF
TGTGCCAGCAGGGGCTCGGGACAGGGTGGCTACACCTTC
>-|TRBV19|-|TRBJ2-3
CASSIDLLSGSTDTQYF
TGTGCCAGTAGTATAGATCTATTAAGCGGGAGCACAGATACGCAGTATTTT
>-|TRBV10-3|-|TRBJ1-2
CAISERGIHGYTF
TGTGCCATCAGTGAGAGGGGGATTCATGGCTACACCTTC
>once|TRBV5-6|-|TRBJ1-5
CASSLGGGSQPQHF
TGTGCCAGCAGCCTGGGTGGGGGGAGTCAGCCCCAGCATTTT
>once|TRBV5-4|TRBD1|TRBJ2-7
CASSSLGQAVYEQYF
TGTGCCAGCAGCTCGCTAGGACAGGCAGTCTACGAGCAGTACTTC
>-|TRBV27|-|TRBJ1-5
CASRIGVDSNQPQHF
TGTGCCAGCAGGATCGGGGTTGATAGCAATCAGCCCCAGCATTTT
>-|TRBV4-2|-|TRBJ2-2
CASSQGGGPLGRELFF
TGTGCCAGCAGCCAGGGAGGTGGCCCCCTCGGGCGGGAGCTGTTTTTT
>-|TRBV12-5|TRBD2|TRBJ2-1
CASGLDLGLAGDNEQFF
TGTGCTAGTGGTTTGGACCTGGGACTAGCGGGAGACAATGAGCAGTTCTTC
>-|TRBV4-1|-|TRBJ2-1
CASSQVGRVSEQFF
TGCGCCAGCAGCCAAGTTGGCAGGGTCAGTGAGCAGTTCTTC
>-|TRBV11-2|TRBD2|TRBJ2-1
CASSRRLAGSYNEQFF
TGTGCCAGCAGCCGGCGACTAGCGGGGTCTTACAATGAGCAGTTCTTC
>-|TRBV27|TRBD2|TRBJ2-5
CASSLVAGPGETQYF
TGTGCCAGCAGTTTAGTAGCGGGGCCGGGAGAGACCCAGTACTTC
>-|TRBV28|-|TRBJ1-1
CASSHRVGRNTEAFF
TGTGCCAGCAGCCACAGGGTTGGTAGGAACACTGAAGCTTTCTTT
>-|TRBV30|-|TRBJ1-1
CAWSPGGMNTEAFF
TGTGCCTGGAGTCCTGGAGGGATGAACACTGAAGCTTTCTTT
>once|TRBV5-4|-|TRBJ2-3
CASSLSSGGYTQYF
TGTGCCAGCAGCCTTAGTTCAGGGGGGTATACGCAGTATTTT
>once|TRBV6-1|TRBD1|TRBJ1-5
CATAFRGQSNQPQHF
TGTGCCACAGCGTTTAGGGGGCAGAGCAATCAGCCCCAGCATTTT
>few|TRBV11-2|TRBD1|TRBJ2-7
CASSLVDRGRTYEQYF
TGTGCCAGCAGCTTAGTCGACAGGGGCAGGACCTACGAGCAGTACTTC
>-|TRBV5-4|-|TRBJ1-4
CASSRGRGWGEKLFF
TGTGCCAGCAGCCGAGGAAGGGGCTGGGGTGAAAAACTGTTTTTT
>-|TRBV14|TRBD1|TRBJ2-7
CASSQVMGDRLNF
TGTGCCAGCAGCCAAGTAATGGGGGACAGGTTGAACTTC
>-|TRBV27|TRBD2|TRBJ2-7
CASSLREGYEQYF
TGTGCCAGCAGTTTAAGGGAGGGGTACGAGCAGTACTTC
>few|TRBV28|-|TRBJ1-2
CASSSDRNYGYTF
TGTGCCAGCAGTTCTGACAGAAACTATGGCTACACCTTC
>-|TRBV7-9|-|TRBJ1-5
CASSRPRTVNSNQPQHF
TGTGCCAGCAGCCGACCCCGGACAGTCAATAGCAATCAGCCCCAGCATTTT
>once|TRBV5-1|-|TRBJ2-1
CASRGLSKQFF
TGCGCCAGTCGAGGGCTCTCAAAGCAGTTCTTC
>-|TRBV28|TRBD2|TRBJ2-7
CASSGLVMGLEQYF
TGTGCCAGCAGCGGACTAGTTATGGGCCTCGAGCAGTACTTC
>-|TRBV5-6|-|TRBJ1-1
CASSSTTVGQGRGTEAFF
TGTGCCAGCAGCTCGACAACCGTGGGGCAGGGGAGAGGGACTGAAGCTTTCTTT
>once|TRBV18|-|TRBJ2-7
CASSPRVGGQDEQYF
TGTGCCAGCTCACCCCGGGTCGGGGGGCAAGACGAGCAGTACTTC
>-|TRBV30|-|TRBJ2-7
CAWSARSSPEQYF
TGTGCCTGGAGCGCTAGATCTTCCCCCGAGCAGTACTTC
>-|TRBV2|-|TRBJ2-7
CASSVQDLTRNYEQYF
TGTGCCAGCAGCGTCCAGGATTTGACTAGGAATTACGAGCAGTACTTC
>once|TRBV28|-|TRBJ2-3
CASIGQHTDTQYF
TGTGCCAGCATCGGACAGCACACAGATACGCAGTATTTT
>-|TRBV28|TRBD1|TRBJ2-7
CASSFRDRGPEEQYF
TGTGCCAGCAGTTTCAGGGACAGGGGGCCGGAGGAGCAGTACTTC
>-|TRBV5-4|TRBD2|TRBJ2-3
CASSARLAGGTDTQYF
TGTGCCAGCAGCGCCCGACTAGCGGGAGGCACAGATACGCAGTATTTT
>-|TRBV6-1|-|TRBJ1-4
CASSPTENEKLFF
TGTGCCAGCAGTCCGACGGAGAATGAAAAACTGTTTTTT
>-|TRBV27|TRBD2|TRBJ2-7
CASSLFSGSISYEQYF
TGTGCCAGCAGTTTATTTAGCGGGAGCATCTCCTACGAGCAGTACTTC
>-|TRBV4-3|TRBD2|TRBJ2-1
CASSKLAGGSEQFF
TGCGCCAGCAGCAAGCTAGCGGGGGGAAGCGAGCAGTTCTTC
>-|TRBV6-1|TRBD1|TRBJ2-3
CASNWGDRGSDTQYF
TGTGCCAGCAATTGGGGTGACAGGGGTTCAGATACGCAGTATTTT
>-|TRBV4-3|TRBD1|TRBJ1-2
CASSLGTGNYGYTF
TGCGCCAGCAGCCTCGGGACAGGGAACTATGGCTACACCTTC